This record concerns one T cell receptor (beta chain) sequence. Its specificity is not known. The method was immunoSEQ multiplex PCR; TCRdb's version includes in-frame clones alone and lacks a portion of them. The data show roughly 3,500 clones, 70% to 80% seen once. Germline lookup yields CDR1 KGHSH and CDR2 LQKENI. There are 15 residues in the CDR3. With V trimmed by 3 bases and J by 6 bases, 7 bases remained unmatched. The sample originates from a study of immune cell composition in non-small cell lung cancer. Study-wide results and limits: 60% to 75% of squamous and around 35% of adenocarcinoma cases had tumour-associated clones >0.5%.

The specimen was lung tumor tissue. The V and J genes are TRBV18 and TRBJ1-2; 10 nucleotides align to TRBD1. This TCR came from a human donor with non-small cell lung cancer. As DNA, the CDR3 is TGTGCCAGCTCACCCCGGACAGGGGGTTCAGATGGCTACACCTTC. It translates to CASSPRTGGSDGYTF. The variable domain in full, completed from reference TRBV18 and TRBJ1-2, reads NAGVMQNPRHLVRRRGQEARLRCSPMKGHSHVYWYRQLPEEGLKFMVYLQKENIIDESGMPKERFSAEFPKEGPSILRIQQVVRGDSAAYFCASSPRTGGSDGYTFGSGTRLTVV.